These 23 T cell receptor beta chains came from one sample sequenced in a study of blood T cell repertoires in COVID-19. This table comes from immunoSEQ multiplex PCR, and its TCRdb copy is limited to in-frame clones, with some not included. The data contain over 300,000 clones, 80% to 90% of them singletons. Sequencing used peripheral blood. The receptor source for this set is a man between 18 and 29 years old who had recovered from COVID-19.

J is TRBJ1-1 and V is TRBV7-2; D is undetermined. The CDR3 spans 12 residues. The germline CDR1 and CDR2 sequences are SGHTA and FQGNSA. V lost 5 bases and J lost 3, with 7 bases in between. CDR3 sequence reads: CASSPYDTEAFF. The CDR3 nucleotides are TGTGCCAGCAGCCCCTACGACACTGAAGCTTTCTTT.

This chain connects TRBV18 to TRBJ2-1; a weak D match, TRBD2 (5 bases). V was cut by 6 bases and J by 6 bases, with 12 bases left in between. Looked up from germline, CDR1 is KGHSH and CDR2 is LQKENI. The CDR3 covers 13 residues. CDR3 sequence (DNA): TGTGCCAGCTCCCCGGGGTGGGCCAATGAGCAGTTCTTC. It encodes CASSPGWANEQFF. Together with reference TRBV18 and TRBJ2-1, the CDR3 gives the full variable domain: NAGVMQNPRHLVRRRGQEARLRCSPMKGHSHVYWYRQLPEEGLKFMVYLQKENIIDESGMPKERFSAEFPKEGPSILRIQQVVRGDSAAYFCASSPGWANEQFFGPGTRLTVL.

Only a few counts were recorded for this clone. J is TRBJ1-2 and V is TRBV6-5; TRBD1 agrees at 8 bases. Germline V gives CDR1 MNHEY, CDR2 SVGAGI. Trimming removed 8 bases from V and 5 bases from J; junction bases left unmatched: 7. This CDR3 is 13 amino acids long. In DNA, the CDR3 is TGTGCCAGCCGATCAGGGGGCGCGTATGGCTACACCTTC. Residues: CASRSGGAYGYTF.

V and J are TRBV3-1 (or the pseudogene TRBV3-2) and TRBJ1-4, with TRBD1 matching over 12 bases. V lost 0 bases to trimming and J lost 8 bases; unmatched junction nucleotides: 1. The CDR3 totals 15 residues. Per germline, CDR1 LGHDT and CDR2 YNNKEL (reference sequence). In DNA, the CDR3 is TGTGCCAGCAGCCAAGAAGGGACAGGGGGCGAAAAACTGTTTTTT. Its translation is CASSQEGTGGEKLFF.

Remarks on this clone: This same CDR3 is encoded by further DNA sequences in the sample. CDR3 protein: CASSSTDTQYF. The CDR3 DNA reads TGTGCCAGCAGTTCGACAGATACGCAGTATTTT. The chain couples TRBV27 to TRBJ2-3; D is undetermined. The CDR3 length is 11 residues. Germline V gene lookup returns CDR1 MNHEY and CDR2 SMNVEV (reference sequence). Between the trimmed V and J ends, which lost 4 bases and 3 bases, there was a span of 2 bases.

The V and J genes are TRBV7-9 and TRBJ2-3, with TRBD2 as a possible D gene (7 bases). Germline V gene lookup returns CDR1 SEHNR and CDR2 FQNEAQ (reference sequence). The CDR3 totals 15 residues. V lost 1 base, J lost 6 bases, and 14 bases lay in between. CDR3 coding DNA: TGTGCCAGCAGCTTAGTCGCGGGGGCGGGGGATACGCAGTATTTT. It yields the protein CASSLVAGAGDTQYF.

The V and J genes are TRBV11-3 and TRBJ2-7, with D possibly TRBD2 on 6 matching bases. Germline lookup yields CDR1 SGHNT and CDR2 YENEEA. This CDR3 contains 13 residues. V lost 3 bases, J lost 6 bases, and 12 bases lay in between. The CDR3 coding sequence is TGTGCCAGCAGCTTCCGGATGGAGGGCGAGCAGTACTTC. Its protein is CASSFRMEGEQYF.

This clone has a single count. The rearrangement links TRBV18 to TRBJ1-1; D unresolved. V lost 2 bases and J 6 bases, leaving 4 bases between the germline ends. The CDR3 sequence is 11 residues long. Germline lookup yields CDR1 KGHSH and CDR2 LQKENI. The CDR3 region is CASSPGPEAFF. Here the CDR3 DNA reads TGTGCCAGCTCACCAGGCCCTGAAGCTTTCTTT.

This chain uses TRBV7-2 with TRBJ2-7, with TRBD1 matching over 8 bases. CDR1 and CDR2 (germline): SGHTA, FQGNSA. V shed 6 bases and J 1 base; nucleotides not matched to a gene: 11. The CDR3 consists of 16 residues. The CDR3 DNA is TGTGCCAGCAGTCCCTCAGGGGGCTCCCTATCCTACGAGCAGTACTTC. Protein sequence: CASSPSGGSLSYEQYF.

Concerning this clone: Other DNA sequences in this sample translate to the same CDR3. The rearrangement links TRBV9 to TRBJ2-5; possibly TRBD2 for D (6 bases). V was shortened by 0 bases and J by 1 base, with 10 bases between the two germline ends. Per the germline V gene, CDR1 is SGDLS and CDR2 is YYNGEE. This CDR3 is 15 amino acids long. The CDR3 DNA sequence: TGTGCCAGCAGCGTAGGGGGTAGCGGCCAAGAGACCCAGTACTTC. Translation gives CASSVGGSGQETQYF. The full variable domain, completed using reference TRBV9 and TRBJ2-5, is DSGVTQTPKHLITATGQRVTLRCSPRSGDLSVYWYQQSLDQGLQFLIQYYNGEERAKGNILERFSAQQFPDLHSELNLSSLELGDSALYFCASSVGGSGQETQYFGPGTRLLVL.

The chain combines TRBV10-1 with TRBJ2-1, with 8 positions matching TRBD2. Germline lookup yields CDR1 WNHNN and CDR2 SYGVQD (reference sequence). Unmatched junction bases numbered 11, after V lost 0 bases and J lost 7 bases. CDR3 length: 17 residues. This CDR3 is CASSESAGLAVWNEQFF. The CDR3, as DNA: TGCGCCAGCAGTGAGTCAGCCGGACTAGCAGTGTGGAATGAGCAGTTCTTC.

The chain is built from TRBV3-1 (or the pseudogene TRBV3-2) and TRBJ2-7, with TRBD1 matching 8 bases. Trimming at V came to 5 bases and at J to 3 bases, leaving 6 bases not matched to a gene. There are 14 residues in the CDR3. The germline gives CDR1 LGHDT, CDR2 YNNKEL (reference sequence). CDR3 in amino acids: CASSNRDRFYEQYF. As DNA, the CDR3 is TGTGCCAGCAGCAACCGGGACAGGTTCTACGAGCAGTACTTC.

The chain uses TRBV6-2 or TRBV6-3 and TRBJ1-5, with no clear D. The V gene lost 5 bases and the J gene lost 6 bases, with 8 bases spanning the gap. CDR1 is MNHEY and CDR2 is SVGEGT in the germline V gene. CDR3 length equals 12 residues. This CDR3 is CASSLPSQPQHF. The CDR3 DNA follows: TGTGCCAGCAGTCTTCCGAGTCAGCCCCAGCATTTT.

The V and J genes are TRBV27 and TRBJ2-5, with D perhaps matching TRBD2 (6 bases). Germline values: CDR1 MNHEY, CDR2 SMNVEV (reference sequence). This CDR3 contains 15 residues. V lost 2 bases and J lost 5, with 15 bases in between. The CDR3 protein is CASSLSYGREETQYF. Here the CDR3 DNA reads TGTGCCAGCAGTTTAAGCTACGGGAGAGAGGAGACCCAGTACTTC.

This chain links TRBV5-1 with TRBJ2-2; D gene uncertain. The V gene lost 0 bases and the J gene lost 2 bases, with 11 bases spanning the gap. CDR1 and CDR2 (germline): SGHRS, YFSETQ. The CDR3 length is 16 residues. CDR3 bases: TGCGCCAGCAGCTTGGTGGCCCCACCAAACACCGGGGAGCTGTTTTTT. Protein product: CASSLVAPPNTGELFF.

The chain carries TRBV18 and TRBJ1-1; a weak D match, TRBD1 (6 bases). With 0 bases removed from V and 6 bases from J, the gap between germline ends came to 11 bases. This CDR3 spans 14 amino acids. CDR1 is KGHSH, CDR2 LQKENI, per germline. CDR3 in amino acids: CASSPPQGTSEAFF. CDR3 nucleotides: TGTGCCAGCTCACCACCCCAGGGGACATCTGAAGCTTTCTTT. The variable domain in full, with the rest retrieved from reference TRBV18 and TRBJ1-1, is NAGVMQNPRHLVRRRGQEARLRCSPMKGHSHVYWYRQLPEEGLKFMVYLQKENIIDESGMPKERFSAEFPKEGPSILRIQQVVRGDSAAYFCASSPPQGTSEAFFGQGTRLTVV.

The CDR3 spells CASKQGQGNEQFF. CDR3 bases: TGCGCCAGCAAACAGGGGCAGGGTAATGAGCAGTTCTTC. The chain is built from TRBV10-2 and TRBJ2-1; 7 bases align to TRBD1. This CDR3 is built from 13 residues. Trimming took 7 bases from V and 7 from J; bases not matched to a gene: 7. In germline, CDR1 is WSHSY, CDR2 SAAADI.

Worth noting for this clone: The same CDR3 also results from other DNA sequences found in this sample. The chain is built from TRBV9 and TRBJ1-1; 10 bases are shared with TRBD1. The V gene's germline CDR1 is SGDLS and CDR2 YYNGEE. The CDR3 runs to 15 residues. The V gene end was trimmed by 4 bases and the J gene end by 1 base; junction bases not matched to a gene: 4. This chain's CDR3 is CASSPRTGGNTEAFF. The CDR3 nucleotides are TGTGCCAGCAGCCCTAGGACAGGGGGGAACACTGAAGCTTTCTTT. Variable domain in full (rest from reference TRBV9 and TRBJ1-1): DSGVTQTPKHLITATGQRVTLRCSPRSGDLSVYWYQQSLDQGLQFLIQYYNGEERAKGNILERFSAQQFPDLHSELNLSSLELGDSALYFCASSPRTGGNTEAFFGQGTRLTVV.

The V gene is TRBV29-1, the J gene TRBJ2-7; weak D call: TRBD1 (6 bases). V was clipped by 6 bases and J by 3 bases, with 18 bases between them. Germline V gene sequence: CDR1 SQVTM, CDR2 ANQGSEA. The CDR3 length is 14 residues. The CDR3 DNA reads TGCAGCGTCCTACCCGTACAGGGAAGCTACGAGCAGTACTTC. As protein: CSVLPVQGSYEQYF.

The chain is built from TRBV5-5 and TRBJ1-2, with no clear D. Looked up from germline, CDR1 is SGHKS and CDR2 is YYEKEE (reference sequence). Trimming pared 0 bases from V and 7 bases from J, leaving 10 bases between. The CDR3 is made up of 13 amino acids. The DNA of the CDR3 is TGTGCCAGCAGCTTGGCGGTGGAGGGTGGCTACACCTTC. Its translation: CASSLAVEGGYTF.

J is TRBJ2-7 and V is TRBV7-2, with TRBD2 matching 11 bases. V shed 0 bases and J 3 bases; nucleotides not matched to a gene: 10. The germline V gene has CDR1 SGHTA and CDR2 FQGNSA. This CDR3 is built from 18 residues. The CDR3 DNA follows: TGTGCCAGCAGCTTAGCCCCACCGACTAGCGGGGTTGACTACGAGCAGTACTTC. It translates to CASSLAPPTSGVDYEQYF.

The chain combines TRBV4-1 with TRBJ2-2; 9 positions match TRBD1. Trimming cost V 3 bases and J 5 bases; bases outside gene matches: 4. Per germline, CDR1 MGHRA and CDR2 YSYEKL. The CDR3 loop spans 15 amino acids. The CDR3, as DNA: TGCGCCAGCAGCCAGGGACAGGGAGAGACCGGGGAGCTGTTTTTT. Protein: CASSQGQGETGELFF.

The chain combines TRBV4-1 with TRBJ1-4, with a weak D call TRBD1 (5 bases). Germline lookup yields CDR1 MGHRA and CDR2 YSYEKL. The length of the CDR3 is 15 residues. Trimming took 0 bases from V and 8 from J, leaving 13 bases between them. The CDR3 coding sequence is TGCGCCAGCAGCCAAGATGGGGTTTCAGGGGAAAAACTGTTTTTT. The encoded protein is CASSQDGVSGEKLFF.